This T cell receptor beta chain was captured in a study of blood T cell repertoires in COVID-19. The V and J ends lost 2 bases and 4 bases respectively, with 6 bases between them. Germline values: CDR1 MNHNS, CDR2 SASEGT. This CDR3 has 13 amino acids. Assay: immunoSEQ multiplex PCR; the TCRdb copy retains only in-frame clones and omits some. The repertoire holds 270,000 or so clones, with 90% as singletons. Comment on this clone: Other DNA sequences of this sample code for an identical CDR3.

The sequencing input was PBMCs or T cells enriched from blood (not recorded which). The sequence derives from a woman aged 25 to 39 with acute COVID-19. The J gene is TRBJ1-5, the V gene TRBV6-1; D is unclear. CDR3 nucleotides: TGTGCCAGCAGTGAATCAGGTAATCAGCCCCAGCATTTT. Translating it yields CASSESGNQPQHF.